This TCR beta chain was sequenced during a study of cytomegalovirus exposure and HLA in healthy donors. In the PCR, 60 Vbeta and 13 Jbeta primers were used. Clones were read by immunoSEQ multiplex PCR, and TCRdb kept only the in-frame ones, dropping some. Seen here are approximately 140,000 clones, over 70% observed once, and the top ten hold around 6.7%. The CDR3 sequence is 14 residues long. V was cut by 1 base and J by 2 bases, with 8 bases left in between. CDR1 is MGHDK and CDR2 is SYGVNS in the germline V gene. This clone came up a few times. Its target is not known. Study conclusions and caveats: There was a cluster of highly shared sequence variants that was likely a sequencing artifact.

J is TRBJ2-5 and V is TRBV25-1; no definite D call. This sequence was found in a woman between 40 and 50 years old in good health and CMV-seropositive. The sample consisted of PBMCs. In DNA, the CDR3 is TGTGCCAGCAGTGAATCCACTCTACAAGAGACCCAGTACTTC. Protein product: CASSESTLQETQYF.